Presented here are 20 T cell receptor beta chains from one specimen sequenced in a study of blood T cell repertoires in COVID-19. The data were produced by immunoSEQ multiplex PCR, yet TCRdb's version contains in-frame clones alone and is incomplete. This table holds hundreds of thousands of clones, about 89% found once. The specimen was peripheral blood. These receptors all come from a woman in her twenties or thirties with acute or convalescent COVID-19.

The chain links TRBV18 to TRBJ2-5; 9 nucleotides match TRBD2. Trimming at V came to 1 base and at J to 3 bases, leaving 3 bases not matched to a gene. The CDR3 contains 15 residues. Per the germline V gene, CDR1 is KGHSH and CDR2 is LQKENI. The CDR3 is CASSPLPSGEETQYF. The CDR3 DNA follows: TGTGCCAGCTCACCACTTCCTAGCGGGGAAGAGACCCAGTACTTC.

J is TRBJ1-1 and V is TRBV7-6; 7 nucleotides agree with TRBD1. V was pared by 4 bases and J by 8 bases, with 10 bases of the junction left unmatched. This CDR3 spans 14 amino acids. Germline V CDR1 and CDR2: SGHVS, FNYEAQ. In DNA, the CDR3 is TGTGCCAGCAGCTCCTCCCGTGGACAGGACGAAGCTTTCTTT. Its protein product is CASSSSRGQDEAFF.

The rearrangement joins TRBV10-2 to TRBJ2-3, with 8 bases matching TRBD2. The germline gives CDR1 WSHSY, CDR2 SAAADI. V lost 7 bases, J lost 2 bases, and 2 bases stayed unmatched. There are 13 residues in the CDR3. CDR3 amino acids: CASNGGATDTQYF. In DNA, the CDR3 is TGCGCCAGCAACGGGGGGGCCACAGATACGCAGTATTTT.

The chain is built from TRBV27 and TRBJ2-1; D might be TRBD1 (6 bases). CDR3 length equals 14 residues. Germline V gene data show CDR1 as MNHEY and CDR2 as SMNVEV (reference sequence). V dropped 5 bases and J dropped 3 bases, with 11 bases sitting between them. The CDR3 loop is CASSVRDNYNEQFF. The CDR3 coding sequence is TGTGCCAGCAGTGTAAGGGACAACTACAATGAGCAGTTCTTC.

The rearrangement links TRBV11-2 to TRBJ1-4; D is possibly TRBD1 (5 bases). In germline, CDR1 is SGHAT, CDR2 FQNNGV. V shed 2 bases and J shed 5 bases, with 15 bases lying between them. The CDR3 runs 16 residues. The CDR3 loop reads CASSLTQGTLNEKLFF. In nucleotides, the CDR3 is TGTGCCAGCAGCTTAACCCAGGGAACTCTCAATGAAAAACTGTTTTTT.

The chain carries TRBV28 and TRBJ2-1; 9 bases align to TRBD1. Per germline, CDR1 MDHEN and CDR2 SYDVKM. The CDR3 runs 13 residues. V gave up 11 bases and J gave up 8 bases; unmatched junction bases: 10. As DNA, the CDR3 is TGTGCCTCCCGGACAGGGGTTGCCCATGAGCAGTTCTTC. It yields the protein CASRTGVAHEQFF.

The chain uses TRBV2 and TRBJ2-7; D possibly corresponds to TRBD2 (5 bases). Trimming cost V 3 bases and J 4 bases, with 16 bases left between them. Germline CDR1 reads SNHLY; CDR2 reads FYNNEI. The CDR3 is 15 amino acids. CDR3 DNA sequence: TGTGCCAGCAGTGAGCTTCCTGGCGGGCGTTACGAGCAGTACTTC. This gives the protein CASSELPGGRYEQYF.

This rearrangement joins TRBV28 to TRBJ1-5; 10 nucleotides match TRBD1. There are 16 residues in the CDR3. The V gene end was trimmed by 5 bases and the J gene end by 6 bases; junction bases not matched to a gene: 10. Germline CDR1 and CDR2: MDHEN and SYDVKM. The CDR3 DNA follows: TGTGCCAGCAGTCCGCGACAGGGGGCATTAAGTCAGCCCCAGCATTTT. Its translation is CASSPRQGALSQPQHF.

The rearrangement uses TRBV19 and TRBJ1-2; unclear D gene. The CDR3 length is 11 residues. Per germline, CDR1 LNHDA and CDR2 SQIVND (reference sequence). V lost 6 bases to trimming and J lost 2 bases, with 4 bases between them. The CDR3 here is CASRQNYGYTF. The CDR3 coding sequence is TGTGCCAGTAGACAGAACTATGGCTACACCTTC. Looking up the rest from reference TRBV19 and TRBJ1-2 gives the full variable domain: DGGITQSPKYLFRKEGQNVTLSCEQNLNHDAMYWYRQDPGQGLRLIYYSQIVNDFQKGDIAEGYSVSREKKESFPLTVTSAQKNPTAFYLCASRQNYGYTFGSGTRLTVV.

This rearrangement joins TRBV9 to TRBJ1-1; D perhaps matches TRBD1 (6 bases). V lost 4 bases and J lost 7, with 14 bases in between. The CDR3 spans 13 residues. Germline lookup yields CDR1 SGDLS and CDR2 YYNGEE. In DNA form, the CDR3 reads TGTGCCAGCAGCTCGGACTTGACAGGTGAAGCTTTCTTT. Translation gives CASSSDLTGEAFF.

The rearrangement uses TRBV24-1 and TRBJ1-4, with D maybe TRBD1 (5 bases). V lost 10 bases and J 8 bases, leaving 16 bases between the germline ends. Germline V CDR1 and CDR2: KGHDR, SFDVKD. The CDR3 runs 13 residues. The CDR3 nucleotides are TGTGCCACAATGGACCCGAAGGGGGAAAAACTGTTTTTT. Residues: CATMDPKGEKLFF.

V is TRBV5-1 and J is TRBJ2-1; 7 bases map to TRBD2. Germline CDR1 reads SGHRS; CDR2 reads YFSETQ. With 3 bases clipped from V and 5 bases from J, the junction kept 5 bases outside the gene matches. This CDR3 has 14 residues. As DNA, the CDR3 is TGCGCCAGCAGCTGGCGGGGAGGGGACAATGAGCAGTTCTTC. Translating it yields CASSWRGGDNEQFF.

There are a few counts of this clone. V is TRBV19 and J is TRBJ1-6, with a tentative D call TRBD1 (5 bases). Germline CDR1 LNHDA, CDR2 SQIVND (reference sequence). The CDR3 is made up of 16 amino acids. V was shortened by 2 bases and J by 2 bases, with 10 bases between the two germline ends. The chain's CDR3 is CASSISWTTYNSPLHF. CDR3 nucleotide sequence: TGTGCCAGTAGTATAAGTTGGACAACCTATAATTCACCCCTCCACTTT. The full variable domain, its missing parts supplied by reference TRBV19 and TRBJ1-6, is DGGITQSPKYLFRKEGQNVTLSCEQNLNHDAMYWYRQDPGQGLRLIYYSQIVNDFQKGDIAEGYSVSREKKESFPLTVTSAQKNPTAFYLCASSISWTTYNSPLHFGNGTRLTVT.

The CDR3 coding sequence is TGCAGCGTTGAAGATTTAGGTCTAGCGGACAGGGTTACGCAGTATTTT. This sequence encodes CSVEDLGLADRVTQYF. The V gene is TRBV29-1, the J gene TRBJ2-3; a possible D gene is TRBD1 (8 bases). The germline V gene encodes CDR1 SQVTM and CDR2 ANQGSEA. This CDR3 is built from 16 residues. V was cut by 0 bases and J by 8 bases, with 21 bases left in between.

V is TRBV12-3 or TRBV12-4 and J is TRBJ2-5, with a possible D match to TRBD1 (5 bases). This CDR3 has 13 amino acids. Trimming pared 2 bases from V and 5 bases from J, leaving 9 bases between. The CDR3 here is CASSLWGEETQYF. CDR3 nucleotides: TGTGCCAGCAGTTTATGGGGCGAGGAGACCCAGTACTTC.

V is TRBV9 and J is TRBJ2-1, with D possibly being TRBD2 (6 bases). The CDR3 runs to 15 residues. The germline CDR1 and CDR2 sequences are SGDLS and YYNGEE. Trimming took off 2 bases at V and 4 bases at J, with 13 bases between the two ends. CDR3 in amino acids: CASSVRGEAYNEQFF. The CDR3, as DNA: TGTGCCAGCAGCGTCCGCGGGGAGGCTTACAATGAGCAGTTCTTC. The whole variable domain, remainder taken from reference TRBV9 and TRBJ2-1, is DSGVTQTPKHLITATGQRVTLRCSPRSGDLSVYWYQQSLDQGLQFLIQYYNGEERAKGNILERFSAQQFPDLHSELNLSSLELGDSALYFCASSVRGEAYNEQFFGPGTRLTVL.

The genes are TRBV19 and TRBJ1-2; 8 positions match TRBD1. Germline CDR1 LNHDA, CDR2 SQIVND (reference sequence). There are 16 residues in the CDR3. V trimming: 4 bases; J trimming: 2 bases; junction bases outside the gene matches: 9. CDR3 DNA sequence: TGTGCCAGTAGTAACTTCACAGGGGGAACGAACTATGGCTACACCTTC. Translated: CASSNFTGGTNYGYTF.

This chain uses TRBV9 with TRBJ2-5, with D perhaps TRBD2 (5 bases). Trimming removed 2 bases from V and 5 bases from J, with 13 bases in between. This CDR3 spans 14 amino acids. Germline-derived CDR1 and CDR2 are SGDLS and YYNGEE. The DNA for the CDR3 is TGTGCCAGCAGCGTCGCGGGTGCTGAGGAGACCCAGTACTTC. As protein: CASSVAGAEETQYF.

The chain recombines TRBV27 with TRBJ2-7; 9 nucleotides align to TRBD2. V trimming: 5 bases; J trimming: 4 bases; junction bases outside the gene matches: 12. CDR1 MNHEY and CDR2 SMNVEV come from the germline V gene (reference sequence). There are 16 residues in the CDR3. Here the CDR3 reads CASSPRGGGGAYEQYF. The CDR3 DNA reads TGTGCCAGCAGTCCCCGCGGGGGGGGTGGTGCGTACGAGCAGTACTTC.

The rearrangement links TRBV5-6 to TRBJ1-1, with TRBD1 matching over 9 bases. Germline V gene lookup returns CDR1 SGHDT and CDR2 YYEEEE. CDR3 length equals 16 residues. J lost 0 bases, V lost 4 bases, and 7 bases had no gene match. For the CDR3, the DNA is TGTGCCAGCAGCGCGCTCAGGACAGGGGTGAACACTGAAGCTTTCTTT. Protein: CASSALRTGVNTEAFF.